This T cell receptor (beta chain) originates from a study of blood T cell repertoires in COVID-19. About the research overall: Donors in the United States, Italy and Spain gave samples during acute or convalescent COVID-19. PBMCs, B-cell-depleted T cells, or T cells provided the cDNA or gDNA that made up the material.

Authors' methods: Amplification of reference gene primers provided the estimated nucleated cell counts. Clones were read by immunoSEQ multiplex PCR, and TCRdb kept only the in-frame ones, dropping some. The V and J calls and the clone size are those of that table, but D and trimming were determined from the DNA. The sample lists 130,000 or so clones, over 75% occurring once. This CDR3 is built from 12 residues. With 4 bases removed from V and 5 bases from J, the gap between germline ends came to 9 bases. CDR1 and CDR2 (germline): SGHAT, FQNNGV. The source material was peripheral blood. The rearrangement joins TRBV11-2 to TRBJ2-7; possibly TRBD2 for D (5 bases). This sequence was found in a man aged 60 to 69 with active or convalescent COVID-19. CDR3 loop: CASSSGRDEQYF. CDR3 DNA sequence: TGTGCCAGCAGCTCCGGGCGGGACGAGCAGTACTTC.